The 4 T cell receptor beta chains below all came from one sample that was sequenced in a study of blood T cell repertoires in COVID-19. Clones were read by immunoSEQ multiplex PCR, and TCRdb kept only the in-frame ones, dropping some. The sample shows approximately 180,000 clones, 80% to 90% of them seen only once. What was sequenced was peripheral blood. These receptors all stem from a human donor with active or convalescent COVID-19. The donor label of this sample is uncertain.

V usage is TRBV2 and J usage is TRBJ2-7; D possibly corresponds to TRBD1 (5 bases). The V gene lost 3 bases and the J gene lost 7 bases, with 13 bases spanning the gap. The germline V gene encodes CDR1 SNHLY and CDR2 FYNNEI. This CDR3 contains 13 residues. The DNA of the CDR3 is TGTGCCAGCAGTGAGTTAGGGGTGGGAGAGCAGTACTTC. Its translation is CASSELGVGEQYF.

This chain links TRBV19 with TRBJ1-6; D call uncertain. The germline gives CDR1 LNHDA, CDR2 SQIVND (reference sequence). This CDR3 is 15 amino acids long. Trimming took 4 bases from V and 0 from J, leaving 7 bases between them. The CDR3 sequence is CASSRANSYNSPLHF. CDR3 bases: TGTGCCAGTAGTAGGGCAAACTCCTATAATTCACCCCTCCACTTT. Using reference TRBV19 and TRBJ1-6 for the parts outside the CDR3, the full variable domain is DGGITQSPKYLFRKEGQNVTLSCEQNLNHDAMYWYRQDPGQGLRLIYYSQIVNDFQKGDIAEGYSVSREKKESFPLTVTSAQKNPTAFYLCASSRANSYNSPLHFGNGTRLTVT.

J is TRBJ2-1 and V is TRBV5-4; 9 bases match TRBD1. This CDR3 is 15 amino acids long. V gave up 0 bases and J gave up 7 bases; unmatched junction bases: 5. CDR1 SGHNT and CDR2 YYREEE come from the germline V gene (reference sequence). The CDR3 DNA is TGTGCCAGCAGCTTGGCGGGACAGGGTATGAATGAGCAGTTCTTC. Residues: CASSLAGQGMNEQFF.

The chain has TRBV12-3 or TRBV12-4 and TRBJ2-1; TRBD2 matches at 7 bases. J lost 13 bases, V lost 2 bases, and 5 bases had no gene match. This CDR3 contains 12 residues. The CDR3 DNA is TGTGCCAGCAGTTTAAGGGGAGGGCAACAGTTCTTC. This encodes CASSLRGGQQFF.